This TCR beta chain was recovered during a study of shared clonotypes between healthy human individuals. Source study methods: Filtering differed since immunoSEQ provided only junctions, with no quality scores. Only in-frame clones appear in the TCRdb table, and some are missing; sequencing was by immunoSEQ multiplex PCR. V and J calls and clone size follow that table, whereas D and trimming were derived from the DNA. The profile shows 2 million to 3 million clones, approximately 93% of them singletons. Each donor was a Caucasian adult residing in Nashville, Tennessee. V dropped 6 bases and J dropped 1; count of bases not matched to a gene: 14. The CDR3 loop spans 18 amino acids. Per germline, CDR1 SEHNR and CDR2 FQNEAQ (reference sequence).

The rearrangement links TRBV7-9 to TRBJ2-1, with TRBD1 matching over 8 bases. Sequenced: naive CD4+ T cells from PBMCs. Specified subset: CD45RA+ positively selected. The receptor comes from a man between 18 and 35 years old in good health. Some clones in this sample may be carry-over from other donors' samples. The CDR3 loop reads CASRPSGRGRISYNEQFF. Written as DNA, the CDR3 is TGTGCCAGCAGACCCTCGGGCAGGGGGCGGATTTCCTACAATGAGCAGTTCTTC.